This T cell receptor beta chain was identified during a study of blood T cell repertoires in COVID-19. Study as a whole: Nucleic acid was either cDNA or gDNA, and it came from T cells, B-cell-depleted T cells, or PBMCs.

V lost 0 bases to trimming and J lost 3 bases, with 12 bases between them. CDR1 GTSNPN and CDR2 SVGIG come from the germline V gene (reference sequence). This CDR3 contains 15 residues. Assay: immunoSEQ multiplex PCR; the TCRdb copy retains only in-frame clones and omits some. The data show some 160,000 clones, with more than 75% seen just once and 5% to 8.5% held by the top ten. Donors of Cohort 3 who recovered were those that had two negative PCRs, clearance, or symptom resolution. This TCR was recovered from a woman aged 45 to 65 who had recovered from COVID-19. The chain employs TRBV30 and TRBJ1-5; TRBD1 might be the D (6 bases). The specimen was PBMCs or T cells enriched from blood (not recorded which). The CDR3 loop reads CAWSVPGGPNQPQHF. CDR3 sequence (DNA): TGTGCCTGGAGTGTACCGGGGGGCCCCAATCAGCCCCAGCATTTT.